Sequencing of this T cell receptor (beta chain) was carried out in a study of vaccination effects on CD4 cells after COVID-19. On this clone itself: The antigen is undetermined.

Within the ViraFEST assay, antigen-specific CD4+ T cells underwent expansion with viral peptide pools prior to sequencing. Researchers isolated CD4+ T cells once approximately eleven days of culture had elapsed. People in the vaccine group had not been infected with SARS-CoV-2 before, and their nucleocapsid antibodies were negative. With roughly 9.1 ug/ml peptides and around 9.6 IU/ml IL-2, fewer than 2.5 million PBMC per well were cultured. Sequenced by immunoSEQ multiplex PCR; TCRdb stores in-frame clones only, minus some. The data contain around 63,000 clones, less than 80% of them seen just once; the ten biggest clones take up 3.5% to 4.5%. Study-level results: Healthy vaccine recipients' vaccine-induced clones were almost all SARS-CoV-2 mono-reactive. A shortage of convalescent patients and an absence of early post-infection timepoints characterized the study. Late in the post-vaccination period, infection-induced and vaccine-induced clones underwent marked clonal contraction.

V lost 1 base to trimming and J lost 6 bases; unmatched junction nucleotides: 2. This CDR3 has 14 residues. Germline V gene data show CDR1 as KGHSH and CDR2 as LQKENI. The chain carries TRBV18 and TRBJ2-2; 7 nucleotides match TRBD2. This TCR was sampled from a human donor who received a COVID-19 vaccine. The specimen comprised CD4+ T cells from PBMCs cultured with HCoV-OC43 spike peptides, sampled before COVID-19 vaccination. The subset was: HCoV-OC43 spike overlapping peptide pool stimulation. The chain's CDR3 is CASSPREGPGELFF. DNA for the CDR3: TGTGCCAGCTCACCACGGGAGGGGCCCGGGGAGCTGTTTTTT. The whole variable domain, remainder taken from reference TRBV18 and TRBJ2-2, is NAGVMQNPRHLVRRRGQEARLRCSPMKGHSHVYWYRQLPEEGLKFMVYLQKENIIDESGMPKERFSAEFPKEGPSILRIQQVVRGDSAAYFCASSPREGPGELFFGEGSRLTVL.